These 2 T cell receptor beta chains originate from one sample sequenced in a study of OX40 agonist ivuxolimab in advanced cancers. Using immunoSEQ multiplex PCR, the repertoire was profiled, and TCRdb retains in-frame clones only, with some absent. Of tens of thousands of clones in the sample, roughly 92% were seen once. This material consisted of CD4+ or CD8+ T cells sorted from blood, taken in a trial of the OX40 agonist ivuxolimab. The receptor source for this set is an adult with an advanced solid tumor such as melanoma, head and neck, liver or kidney cancer.

This chain connects TRBV6-1 to TRBJ2-2, with D unresolved. In germline, CDR1 is MNHNS, CDR2 SASEGT. With 5 bases removed from V and 5 bases from J, the gap between germline ends came to 12 bases. CDR3 length: 14 residues. CDR3 region: CASSKLQNTGELFF. The DNA of the CDR3 is TGTGCCAGCAGTAAACTACAGAATACCGGGGAGCTGTTTTTT.

This chain uses TRBV11-2 with TRBJ2-5; 7 nucleotides align to TRBD2. The CDR3 extends over 17 amino acids. Trimming took 1 base from V and 1 from J; bases not matched to a gene: 9. The V gene's germline CDR1 is SGHAT and CDR2 FQNNGV. This chain's CDR3 is CASSLGRLAVIQETQYF. DNA for the CDR3: TGTGCCAGCAGCTTAGGTAGGCTAGCGGTTATCCAAGAGACCCAGTACTTC. The full variable domain, rest sourced from reference TRBV11-2 and TRBJ2-5, is EAGVAQSPRYKIIEKRQSVAFWCNPISGHATLYWYQQILGQGPKLLIQFQNNGVVDDSQLPKDRFSAERLKGVDSTLKIQPAKLEDSAVYLCASSLGRLAVIQETQYFGPGTRLLVL.